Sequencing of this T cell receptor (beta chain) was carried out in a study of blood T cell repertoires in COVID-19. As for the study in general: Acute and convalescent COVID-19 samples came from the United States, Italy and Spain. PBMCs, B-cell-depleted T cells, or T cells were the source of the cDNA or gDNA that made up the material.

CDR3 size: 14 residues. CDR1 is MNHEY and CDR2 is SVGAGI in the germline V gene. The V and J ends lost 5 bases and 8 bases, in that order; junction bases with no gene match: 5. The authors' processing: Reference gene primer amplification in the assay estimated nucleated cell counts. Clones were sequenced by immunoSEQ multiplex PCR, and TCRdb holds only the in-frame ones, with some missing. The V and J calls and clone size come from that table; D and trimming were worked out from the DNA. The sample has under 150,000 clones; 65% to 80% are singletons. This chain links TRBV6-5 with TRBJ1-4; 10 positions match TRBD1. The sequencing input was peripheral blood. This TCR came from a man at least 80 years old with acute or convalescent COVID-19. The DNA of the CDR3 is TGTGCCAGCAGTAGACAGGGGGCAAGGGAAAAACTGTTTTTT. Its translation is CASSRQGAREKLFF.